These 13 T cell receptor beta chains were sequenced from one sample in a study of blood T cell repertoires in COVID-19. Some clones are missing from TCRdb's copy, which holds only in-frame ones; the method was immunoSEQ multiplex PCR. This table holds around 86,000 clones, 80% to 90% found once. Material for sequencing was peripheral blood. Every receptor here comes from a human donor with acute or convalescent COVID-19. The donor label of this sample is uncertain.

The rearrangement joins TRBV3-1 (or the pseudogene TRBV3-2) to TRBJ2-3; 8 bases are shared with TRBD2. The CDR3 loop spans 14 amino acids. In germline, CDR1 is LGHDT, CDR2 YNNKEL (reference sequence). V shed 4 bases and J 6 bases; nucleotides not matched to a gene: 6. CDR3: CASSRGSGEDTQYF. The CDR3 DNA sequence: TGTGCCAGCAGCCGGGGTAGCGGGGAGGATACGCAGTATTTT.

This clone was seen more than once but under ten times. The CDR3 region has the DNA TGTGCCAGTAGTATCGCGGATACGCAGTATTTT. Its protein product is CASSIADTQYF. The rearrangement joins TRBV19 to TRBJ2-3; no clear D gene. With 3 bases removed from V and 6 bases from J, the gap between germline ends came to 4 bases. Germline CDR1 LNHDA, CDR2 SQIVND (reference sequence). The CDR3 contains 11 residues. Filled out from reference TRBV19 and TRBJ2-3, the complete variable domain reads DGGITQSPKYLFRKEGQNVTLSCEQNLNHDAMYWYRQDPGQGLRLIYYSQIVNDFQKGDIAEGYSVSREKKESFPLTVTSAQKNPTAFYLCASSIADTQYFGPGTRLTVL.

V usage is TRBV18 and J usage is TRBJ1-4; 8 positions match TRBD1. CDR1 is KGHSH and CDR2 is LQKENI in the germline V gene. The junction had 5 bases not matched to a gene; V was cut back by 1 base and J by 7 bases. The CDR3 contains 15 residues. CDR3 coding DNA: TGTGCCAGCTCACCACAGGACAGGGATTCTGAAAAACTGTTTTTT. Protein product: CASSPQDRDSEKLFF.

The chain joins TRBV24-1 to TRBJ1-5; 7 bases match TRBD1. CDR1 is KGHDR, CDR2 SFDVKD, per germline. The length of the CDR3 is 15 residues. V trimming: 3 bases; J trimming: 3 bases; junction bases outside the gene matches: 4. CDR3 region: CATSDHRGFNQPQHF. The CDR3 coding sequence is TGTGCCACCAGTGATCACAGGGGATTCAATCAGCCCCAGCATTTT.

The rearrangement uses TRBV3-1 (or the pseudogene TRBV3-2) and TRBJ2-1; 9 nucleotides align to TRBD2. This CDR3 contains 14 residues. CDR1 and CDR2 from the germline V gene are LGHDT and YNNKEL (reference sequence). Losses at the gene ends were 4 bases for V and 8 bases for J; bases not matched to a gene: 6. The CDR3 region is CASSLSGGGDEQFF. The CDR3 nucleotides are TGTGCCAGCAGCCTTAGCGGGGGTGGAGATGAGCAGTTCTTC.

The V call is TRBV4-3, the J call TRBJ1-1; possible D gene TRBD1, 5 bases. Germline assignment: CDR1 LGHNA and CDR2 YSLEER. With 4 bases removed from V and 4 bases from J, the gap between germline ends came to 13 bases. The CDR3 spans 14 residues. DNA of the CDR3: TGCGCCAGCAGCCGAAACGGGGGACTCACTGAAGCTTTCTTT. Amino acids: CASSRNGGLTEAFF.

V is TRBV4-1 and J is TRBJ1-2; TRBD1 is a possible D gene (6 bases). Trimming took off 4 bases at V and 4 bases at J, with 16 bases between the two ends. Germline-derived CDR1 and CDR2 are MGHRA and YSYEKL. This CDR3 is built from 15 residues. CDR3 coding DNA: TGCGCCAGCAGCCCGGCTACAGGACAGCCCTATGGCTACACCTTC. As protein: CASSPATGQPYGYTF.

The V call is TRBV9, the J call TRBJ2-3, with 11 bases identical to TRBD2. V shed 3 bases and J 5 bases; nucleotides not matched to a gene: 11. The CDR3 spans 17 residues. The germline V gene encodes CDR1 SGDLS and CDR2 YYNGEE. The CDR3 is CASSAFSGGAKQDTQYF. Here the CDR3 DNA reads TGTGCCAGCAGCGCTTTTAGCGGGGGGGCCAAGCAAGATACGCAGTATTTT. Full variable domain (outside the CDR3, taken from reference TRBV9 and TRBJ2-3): DSGVTQTPKHLITATGQRVTLRCSPRSGDLSVYWYQQSLDQGLQFLIQYYNGEERAKGNILERFSAQQFPDLHSELNLSSLELGDSALYFCASSAFSGGAKQDTQYFGPGTRLTVL.

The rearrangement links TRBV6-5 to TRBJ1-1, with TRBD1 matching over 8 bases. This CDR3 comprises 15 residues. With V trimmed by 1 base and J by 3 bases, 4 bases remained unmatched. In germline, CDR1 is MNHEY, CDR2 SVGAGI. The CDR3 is CASSYYGTGDTEAFF. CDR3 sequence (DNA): TGTGCCAGCAGTTACTACGGGACAGGCGACACTGAAGCTTTCTTT.

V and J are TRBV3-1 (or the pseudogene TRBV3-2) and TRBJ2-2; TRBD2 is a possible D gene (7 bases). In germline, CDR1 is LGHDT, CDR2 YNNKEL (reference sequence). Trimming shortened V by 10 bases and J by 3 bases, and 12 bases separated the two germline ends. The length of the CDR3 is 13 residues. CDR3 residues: CATTGGYTGELFF. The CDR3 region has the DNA TGTGCCACCACGGGGGGCTACACCGGGGAGCTGTTTTTT.

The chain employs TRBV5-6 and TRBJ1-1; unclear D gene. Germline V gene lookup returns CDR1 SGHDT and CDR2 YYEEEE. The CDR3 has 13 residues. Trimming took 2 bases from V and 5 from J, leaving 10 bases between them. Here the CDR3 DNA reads TGTGCCAGCAGCTTACAATTTGGTACTGAAGCTTTCTTT. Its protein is CASSLQFGTEAFF.

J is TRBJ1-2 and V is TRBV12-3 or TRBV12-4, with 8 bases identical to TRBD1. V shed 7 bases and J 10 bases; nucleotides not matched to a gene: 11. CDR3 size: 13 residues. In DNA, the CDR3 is TGTGCCAGCATCTACGGACAGGGTTTGGACTACACCTTC. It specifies CASIYGQGLDYTF.

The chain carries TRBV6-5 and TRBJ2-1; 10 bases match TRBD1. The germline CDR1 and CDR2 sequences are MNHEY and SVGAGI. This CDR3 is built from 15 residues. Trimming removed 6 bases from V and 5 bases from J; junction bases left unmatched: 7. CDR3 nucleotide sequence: TGTGCCAGCAGACCGGGACAGGGGCCCAACAATGAGCAGTTCTTC. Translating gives CASRPGQGPNNEQFF.